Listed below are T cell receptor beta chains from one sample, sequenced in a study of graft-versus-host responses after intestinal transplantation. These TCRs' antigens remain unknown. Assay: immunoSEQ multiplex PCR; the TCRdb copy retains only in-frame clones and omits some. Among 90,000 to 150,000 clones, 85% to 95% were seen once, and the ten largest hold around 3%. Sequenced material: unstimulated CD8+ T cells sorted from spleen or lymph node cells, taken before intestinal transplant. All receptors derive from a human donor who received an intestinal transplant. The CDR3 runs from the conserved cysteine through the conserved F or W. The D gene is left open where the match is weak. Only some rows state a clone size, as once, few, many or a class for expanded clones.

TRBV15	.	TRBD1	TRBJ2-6	CATSTGTGPNLSGANVLTF	TGTGCCACCAGCACAGGGACAGGGCCGAACCTCTCTGGGGCCAACGTCCTGACTTTC
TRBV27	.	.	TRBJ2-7	CASSLAPAYEQYF	TGTGCCAGCAGTTTAGCGCCAGCCTACGAGCAGTACTTC
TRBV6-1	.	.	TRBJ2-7	CASSTNRGGGREQYF	TGTGCCAGCAGTACTAACAGGGGGGGTGGCCGCGAGCAGTACTTC
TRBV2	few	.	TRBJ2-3	CASTKKPFNTDTQYF	TGTGCCAGCACCAAGAAGCCGTTTAACACAGATACGCAGTATTTT
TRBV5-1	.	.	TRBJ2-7	CASSFQGGSSYEQYF	TGCGCCAGCAGCTTTCAAGGAGGATCCTCCTACGAGCAGTACTTC
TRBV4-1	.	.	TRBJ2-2	CASSQDPGQELFF	TGCGCCAGCAGCCAAGATCCGGGGCAGGAGCTGTTTTTT
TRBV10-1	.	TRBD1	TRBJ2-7	CASYYWTGERIYEQYF	TGCGCCAGCTATTACTGGACAGGGGAAAGAATCTACGAGCAGTACTTC
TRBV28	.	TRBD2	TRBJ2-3	CASSPPGLAGGPGDTQYF	TGTGCCAGCAGTCCTCCGGGACTAGCGGGAGGGCCTGGAGATACGCAGTATTTT
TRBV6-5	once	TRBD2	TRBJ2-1	CASSYSSGSSYNEQFF	TGTGCCAGCAGTTACTCGAGCGGGAGCTCCTACAATGAGCAGTTCTTC
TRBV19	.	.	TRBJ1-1	CASSMRDTEAFF	TGTGCCAGTAGTATGAGGGACACTGAAGCTTTCTTT
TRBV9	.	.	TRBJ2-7	CASSPEEPYEQYF	TGTGCCAGCAGCCCGGAAGAACCCTACGAGCAGTACTTC
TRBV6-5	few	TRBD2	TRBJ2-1	CASSYSLAGGNEQFF	TGTGCCAGCAGTTACTCTCTAGCGGGAGGAAATGAGCAGTTCTTC
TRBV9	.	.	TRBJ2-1	CASSVGTDEQFF	TGTGCCAGCAGCGTAGGGACGGATGAGCAGTTCTTC
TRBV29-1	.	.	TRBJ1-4	CSVDWKGAIFF	TGCAGCGTTGATTGGAAGGGTGCGATCTTTTTT
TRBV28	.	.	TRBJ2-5	CASRDQETQYF	TGTGCCAGCAGGGATCAAGAGACCCAGTACTTC
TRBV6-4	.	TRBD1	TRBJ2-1	CASQRRRGKGNEQFF	TGTGCCAGCCAGAGGCGCAGGGGGAAGGGCAATGAGCAGTTCTTC
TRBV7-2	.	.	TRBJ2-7	CASSTTRWSYEQYF	TGTGCCAGCAGCACCACCCGTTGGAGCTACGAGCAGTACTTC
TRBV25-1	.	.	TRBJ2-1	CASGWMEQFF	TGTGCCAGTGGGTGGATGGAGCAGTTCTTC
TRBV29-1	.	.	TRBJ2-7	CSVEGRAYEQYF	TGCAGCGTTGAAGGCAGGGCCTACGAGCAGTACTTC
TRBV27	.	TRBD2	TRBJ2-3	CASSPLSVLGLAGSTDTQYF	TGTGCCAGCAGTCCTCTGTCGGTACTAGGCCTAGCGGGAAGTACAGATACGCAGTATTTT
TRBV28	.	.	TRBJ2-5	CASSLFHMDFGTQYF	TGTGCCAGCAGTTTATTCCATATGGACTTCGGGACCCAGTACTTC
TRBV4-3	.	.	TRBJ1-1	CASSQTLTGNTEAFF	TGCGCCAGCAGCCAGACCCTGACAGGGAACACTGAAGCTTTCTTT
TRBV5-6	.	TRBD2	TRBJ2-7	CASSLLGLAGSTYEQYF	TGTGCCAGCAGCTTGTTGGGACTAGCGGGTTCTACCTACGAGCAGTACTTC
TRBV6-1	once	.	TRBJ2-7	CASSLTGTFTYEQYF	TGTGCCAGCAGTCTCACAGGGACTTTCACCTACGAGCAGTACTTC
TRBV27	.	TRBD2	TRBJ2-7	CASRPTSFYEQYF	TGTGCCAGCCGCCCGACTAGCTTTTACGAGCAGTACTTC
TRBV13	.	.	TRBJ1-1	CASSVQRNTEAFF	TGTGCCAGCAGCGTACAGAGAAACACTGAAGCTTTCTTT
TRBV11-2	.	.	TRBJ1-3	CASSLGGSGNTIYF	TGTGCCAGCAGCTTAGGTGGTTCTGGAAACACCATATATTTT
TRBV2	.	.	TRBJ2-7	CASSEDGEYYEQYF	TGTGCCAGCAGTGAGGACGGTGAATACTACGAGCAGTACTTC
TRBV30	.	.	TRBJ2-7	CAWSTGYEQYF	TGTGCCTGGAGTACGGGGTACGAGCAGTACTTC
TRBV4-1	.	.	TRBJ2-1	CASSPRFVGHNEQFF	TGCGCCAGCAGCCCTCGTTTTGTGGGTCACAATGAGCAGTTCTTC
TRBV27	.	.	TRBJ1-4	CASSPRGVGEKLFF	TGTGCCAGCAGCCCCCGGGGCGTGGGTGAAAAACTGTTTTTT
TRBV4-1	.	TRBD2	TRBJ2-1	CASSLTSGRVDNEQFF	TGCGCCAGCAGCCTGACTAGCGGGAGGGTTGACAATGAGCAGTTCTTC
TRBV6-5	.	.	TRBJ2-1	CASSDVDEQFF	TGTGCCAGCAGTGACGTTGATGAGCAGTTCTTC
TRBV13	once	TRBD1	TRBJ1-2	CASSPRQGDGYTF	TGTGCCAGCAGCCCTAGACAGGGGGATGGCTACACCTTC
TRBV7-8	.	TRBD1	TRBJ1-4	CASSLGTGGSELFF	TGTGCCAGCAGCTTAGGGACAGGGGGCTCGGAACTGTTTTTT
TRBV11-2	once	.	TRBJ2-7	CASREHYEQYF	TGTGCCAGCCGGGAGCACTACGAGCAGTACTTC
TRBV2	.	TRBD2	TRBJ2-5	CASTLSGRGQETQYF	TGTGCCAGCACTCTTAGCGGGAGAGGCCAAGAGACCCAGTACTTC
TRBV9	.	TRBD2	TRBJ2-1	CASSVVASGRDLSSYNEQFF	TGTGCCAGCAGCGTAGTAGCTAGCGGGAGAGACCTCAGCTCCTACAATGAGCAGTTCTTC
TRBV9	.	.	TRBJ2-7	CASSMGSYEQYF	TGTGCCAGCAGCATGGGGTCATACGAGCAGTACTTC
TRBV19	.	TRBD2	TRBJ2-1	CASSVVAGGIDEQFF	TGTGCCAGTAGTGTCGTAGCGGGAGGGATCGATGAGCAGTTCTTC
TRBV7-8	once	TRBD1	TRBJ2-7	CASTPSTGTVTYEQYF	TGTGCCAGCACTCCTTCTACCGGGACAGTGACCTACGAGCAGTACTTC
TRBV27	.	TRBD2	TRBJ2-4	CASSLTLAGAPFQYF	TGTGCCAGCAGTTTAACTCTAGCGGGAGCCCCTTTTCAGTACTTC
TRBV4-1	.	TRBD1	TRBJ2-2	CASSQEDRTGNTGELFF	TGCGCCAGCAGCCAAGAAGATAGGACAGGGAACACCGGGGAGCTGTTTTTT
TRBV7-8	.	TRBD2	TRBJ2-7	CASSLAGLAGGDEQYF	TGTGCCAGCAGCTTAGCCGGACTAGCGGGAGGGGACGAGCAGTACTTC
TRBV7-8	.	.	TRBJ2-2	CASSLSIHASPFSGELFF	TGTGCCAGCAGCTTATCCATTCATGCTAGCCCCTTCTCCGGGGAGCTGTTTTTT
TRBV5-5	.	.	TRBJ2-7	CASSLALEQYF	TGTGCCAGCAGCTTGGCTCTCGAGCAGTACTTC
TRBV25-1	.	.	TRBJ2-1	CASSLGSRTVQFF	TGTGCCAGCAGTTTAGGGTCTAGGACAGTGCAGTTCTTC
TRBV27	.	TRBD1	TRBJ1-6	CASSVGQGPRYNSPLHF	TGTGCCAGCAGTGTAGGACAGGGGCCGAGGTATAATTCACCCCTCCACTTT
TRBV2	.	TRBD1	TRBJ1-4	CASSYRGRLNEKLFF	TGTGCCAGCAGCTACAGGGGGCGGTTGAATGAAAAACTGTTTTTT
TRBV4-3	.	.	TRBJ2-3	CASSQRSSGDLGTDTQYF	TGCGCCAGCAGCCAACGCTCGTCGGGAGATCTAGGCACAGATACGCAGTATTTT
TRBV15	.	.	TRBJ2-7	CATSRSRGDLEIYEQYF	TGTGCCACCAGCAGAAGCAGGGGAGATCTTGAGATCTACGAGCAGTACTTC
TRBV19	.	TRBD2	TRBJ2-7	CASSMSGRGYEQYF	TGTGCCAGTAGTATGAGCGGGAGGGGATACGAGCAGTACTTC
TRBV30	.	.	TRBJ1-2	CACPLSGASDAYGYTF	TGTGCCTGTCCTCTCAGTGGGGCCTCCGATGCCTATGGCTACACCTTC
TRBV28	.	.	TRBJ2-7	CASSSRDSSYEQYF	TGTGCCAGCAGTTCGCGGGACAGCTCCTACGAGCAGTACTTC
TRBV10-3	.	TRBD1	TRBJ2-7	CAIKGPGQGVYEQYF	TGTGCCATCAAGGGGCCGGGACAGGGCGTCTACGAGCAGTACTTC